Presented here are 2 T cell receptor beta chains from one specimen sequenced in a study of blood T cells in healthy people across ages. The authors ran a second PCR of about 6 to 11 cycles using a sample-barcoded 5' primer and a J-beta primer mix. MiXCR, applied by TCRdb to the 5' RACE reads, yields one record per CDR3 protein. This sample carries 1.5 million to 1.8 million distinct CDR3 sequences, under 55% of them seen once, and the ten largest clones take 4%. What was sequenced was blood. All receptors derive from a woman between 18 and 30 years old in good health.

This clonotype came up a few times. This chain links TRBV3-1 with TRBJ2-3; 8 bases map to TRBD2. The CDR3 consists of 15 residues. CDR1 is LGHDT and CDR2 is YNNKEL in the germline V gene (reference sequence). V dropped 2 bases and J dropped 4; count of bases not matched to a gene: 5. Here the CDR3 reads CASSQRPAGADTQYF. CDR3 DNA: TGTGCCAGCAGCCAAAGACCAGCGGGGGCAGATACGCAGTATTTT.

The CDR3 bases are TGCAGTGCTCCGGGACCTAGGAGGACTGAAGCTTTCTTT. It specifies CSAPGPRRTEAFF. This sequence joins TRBV20-1 and TRBJ1-1, with a weak D call TRBD1 (5 bases). The germline V gene has CDR1 DFQATT and CDR2 SNEGSKA (reference sequence). The CDR3 is 13 amino acids. V was clipped by 5 bases and J by 5 bases, with 15 bases between them.